This entry describes one T cell receptor (beta chain). This specimen comes from a study of CD8 T cells in Susac syndrome. This CDR3 comprises 9 residues. Germline loops: CDR1 ENHRY, CDR2 SYGVKD. V was clipped by 8 bases and J by 4 bases, with 2 bases between them. Random hexamers were used to reverse transcribe the RNA input (0.5 to 1 ug). Amplification of TCR beta CDR3 used immunoSEQ multiplex PCR across 54 Vbeta and 13 Jbeta. TCRdb reprocessed the immunoSEQ multiplex PCR reads via MiXCR and lists one record per CDR3 protein. There are about 150,000 distinct CDR3 sequences in the sample; 90% to 95% occur only once, and roughly 0.21% lies in the top ten.

The TCR sequence derives from a human donor with multiple sclerosis. The chain carries TRBV10-3 and TRBJ2-5; D is unclear. Input material: CD8+ T cells from PBMCs. CDR3 sequence (DNA): TGTGCCATCGGAGAGACCCAGTACTTC. Translation: CAIGETQYF.